A selection of T cell receptor beta chains follows, all from one sample in a study of CD8 T cells in ankylosing spondylitis. MiXCR, applied by TCRdb to the 5' RACE reads, yields one record per CDR3 protein. The repertoire holds 100,000 to 150,000 distinct CDR3 sequences, with around 9.7% as singletons. The sample comprised blood, either unsorted or a sorted T cell fraction (not recorded which). The receptor set was obtained from a male donor with ankylosing spondylitis or in good health (not recorded which). Each CDR3 is given with its conserved first and last residue. Each record gives: J gene, V gene, D gene, clone size, CDR3 DNA, CDR3 protein. The D gene is left open where the match is weak. Clone size is shown for a subset of rows, as once, few, many or a class of expanded clone.

>TRBJ2-5|TRBV5-1|TRBD1|many
TGCGCCAGCAGCTTGGGACAGGGGGAGACCCAGTACTTC
CASSLGQGETQYF
>TRBJ2-7|TRBV29-1|TRBD2|few
TGCAGCGTCTACGGGACTAGCGGGTACTACGAGCAGTACTTC
CSVYGTSGYYEQYF
>TRBJ2-1|TRBV9|TRBD2|many
TGTGCCAGCAGCGGCACGCGGACTAGCGGGAGGTTTAATGAGCAGTTCTTC
CASSGTRTSGRFNEQFF
>TRBJ1-4|TRBV20-1|NA|many
TGCAGTGCCCCAGAGGGGGGAGGTGGTGAAAAACTGTTTTTT
CSAPEGGGGEKLFF
>TRBJ2-1|TRBV2|NA|many
TGTGCCACCCCGAGGGGATATAATGAGCAGTTCTTC
CATPRGYNEQFF
>TRBJ1-2|TRBV29-1|TRBD1|many
TGCAGCGTCCGGCCGACAGGGACGGCCTATGGCTACACCTTC
CSVRPTGTAYGYTF
>TRBJ2-7|TRBV20-1|TRBD2|few
TGCAGTGCTAGAAGGCCAACCCGGGAGGGAGAGCAGTACTTC
CSARRPTREGEQYF
>TRBJ2-7|TRBV5-1|TRBD2|few
TGCGCCAGCCGACTCACTAGCGGGATTGTCTCTGGCGAGCAGTACTTC
CASRLTSGIVSGEQYF
>TRBJ2-3|TRBV5-1|NA|many
TGCGCCAGCAGCTTGGCGGGAGCCGCAGATACGCAGTATTTT
CASSLAGAADTQYF
>TRBJ1-5|TRBV7-2|NA|many
TGTGCCAGCAGCTCGTATAGCAATCAGCCCCAGCATTTT
CASSSYSNQPQHF
>TRBJ2-2|TRBV18|NA|NA
TGTGCCAGCTCACCGGGGCCAGGGACGGACACCGGGGAGCTGTTTTTT
CASSPGPGTDTGELFF
>TRBJ1-1|TRBV7-8|TRBD1|few
TGTGCCAGCAGCCTCGGACAGGGGCAGGGCACTGAAGCTTTCTTT
CASSLGQGQGTEAFF
>TRBJ2-7|TRBV20-1|NA|many
TGCAGTGCAATCGCTCCGGGTCCAAGCTCCTACGAGCAGTACTTC
CSAIAPGPSSYEQYF
>TRBJ2-6|TRBV5-1|TRBD1|many
TGCGCCAGCAGCTTACAGGGGAGCGGGGCCAACGTCCTGACTTTC
CASSLQGSGANVLTF
>TRBJ2-1|TRBV5-1|TRBD2|many
TGCGCCAGCAGCTGGGGGAGGGGCGGGAACTACAATGAGCAGTTCTTC
CASSWGRGGNYNEQFF
>TRBJ2-1|TRBV29-1|TRBD2|many
TGCAGCGTTGAATTGTTCAGGACTAGCGGTAACAATGAGCAGTTCTTC
CSVELFRTSGNNEQFF
>TRBJ2-1|TRBV6-2/TRBV6-3|NA|many
TGTGCCAGCAGTTTCGAAGGCAATGAGCAGTTCTTC
CASSFEGNEQFF
>TRBJ2-1|TRBV7-9|TRBD2|many
TGTGCCAGCAGCTCATCAGGACTAGCGGGATATGAGCAGTTCTTC
CASSSSGLAGYEQFF
>TRBJ2-7|TRBV5-4|NA|NA
TGTGCCAGCAGCCCGGGGCTCGTCGGGACGGAGCTCCTTGGGCAGTACTTC
CASSPGLVGTELLGQYF
>TRBJ2-5|TRBV7-2|NA|many
TGTGCCAGCAGCTTAGAATCCGGGAGATTAGGAGAGACCCAGTACTTC
CASSLESGRLGETQYF
>TRBJ2-7|TRBV4-2|NA|many
TGTGCCAGCAGCCTGACAGGCGAGAACGAGCAGTACTTC
CASSLTGENEQYF
>TRBJ2-2|TRBV29-1|NA|many
TGCAGCGTTTTCTTAGACCTTACCTCTGGGGAGCTGTTTTTT
CSVFLDLTSGELFF
>TRBJ2-3|TRBV4-1|NA|few
TGCGCCAGCAGCCAAGATCAGCAGAGTACAGATACGCAGTATTTT
CASSQDQQSTDTQYF
>TRBJ2-5|TRBV3-1|NA|many
TGTGCCAGCAGCCCCCTCGAAATGGGCGGCCAAGAGACCCAGTACTTC
CASSPLEMGGQETQYF
>TRBJ2-3|TRBV20-1|TRBD2|few
TGCAGTGCTACTAGCGGGAGGCCGGGGGATACGCAGTATTTT
CSATSGRPGDTQYF
>TRBJ2-2|TRBV6-5|NA|many
TGTGCCAGCAGTTACTCGGACAGCACCGGGGAGCTGTTTTTT
CASSYSDSTGELFF
>TRBJ2-1|TRBV29-1|NA|NA
TGCAGCGTTGGGTGGCGTAATGAGCAGTTCTTC
CSVGWRNEQFF
>TRBJ2-3|TRBV11-3|NA|few
TGTGCCAGCAGCTTAGAAGGACAGTCCACAGATACGCAGTATTTT
CASSLEGQSTDTQYF
>TRBJ1-4|TRBV7-2|TRBD1|few
TGTGCCAGCAGCTTAGCGGCAGGGGGTACTGAAAAACTGTTTTTT
CASSLAAGGTEKLFF
>TRBJ2-3|TRBV14|NA|many
TGTGCCAGCAGCCCAGAGAAACGCACAGATACGCAGTATTTT
CASSPEKRTDTQYF